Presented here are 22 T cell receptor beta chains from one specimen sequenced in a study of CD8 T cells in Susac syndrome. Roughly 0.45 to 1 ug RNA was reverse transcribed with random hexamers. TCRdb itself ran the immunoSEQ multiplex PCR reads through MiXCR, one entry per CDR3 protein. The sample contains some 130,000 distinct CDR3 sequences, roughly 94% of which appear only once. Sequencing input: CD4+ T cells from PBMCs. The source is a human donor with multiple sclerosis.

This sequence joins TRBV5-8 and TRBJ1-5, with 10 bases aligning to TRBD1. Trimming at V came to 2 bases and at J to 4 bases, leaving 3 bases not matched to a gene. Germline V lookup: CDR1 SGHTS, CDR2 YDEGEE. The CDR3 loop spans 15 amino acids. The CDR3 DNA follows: TGTGCCAGCAGCTTCCTGGACAGGGGGAATCAGCCCCAGCATTTT. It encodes CASSFLDRGNQPQHF. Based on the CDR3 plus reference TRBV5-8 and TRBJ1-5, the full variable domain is EAGVTQSPTHLIKTRGQQATLRCSPISGHTSVYWYQQALGLGLQFLLWYDEGEERNRGNFPPRFSGRQFPNYSSELNVNALELEDSALYLCASSFLDRGNQPQHFGDGTRLSIL.

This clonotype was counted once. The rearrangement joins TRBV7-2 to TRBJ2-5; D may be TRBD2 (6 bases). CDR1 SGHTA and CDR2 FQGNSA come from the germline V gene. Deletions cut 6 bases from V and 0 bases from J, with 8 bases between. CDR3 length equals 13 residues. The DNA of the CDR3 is TGTGCCAGCAGTACGGGAGACCAAGAGACCCAGTACTTC. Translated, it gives CASSTGDQETQYF.

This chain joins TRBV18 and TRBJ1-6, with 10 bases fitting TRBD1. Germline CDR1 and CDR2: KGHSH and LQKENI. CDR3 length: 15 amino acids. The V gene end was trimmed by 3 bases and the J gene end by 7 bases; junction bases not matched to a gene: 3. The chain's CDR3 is CASSPRTGGNSPLHF. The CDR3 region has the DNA TGTGCCAGCTCACCCCGGACAGGGGGGAATTCACCCCTCCACTTT.

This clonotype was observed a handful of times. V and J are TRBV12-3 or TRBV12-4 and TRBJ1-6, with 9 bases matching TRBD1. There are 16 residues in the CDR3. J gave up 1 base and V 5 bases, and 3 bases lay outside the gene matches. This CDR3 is CASSLGQGSYNSPLHF. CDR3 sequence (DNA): TGTGCCAGCAGTCTCGGACAGGGGTCCTATAATTCACCCCTCCACTTT.

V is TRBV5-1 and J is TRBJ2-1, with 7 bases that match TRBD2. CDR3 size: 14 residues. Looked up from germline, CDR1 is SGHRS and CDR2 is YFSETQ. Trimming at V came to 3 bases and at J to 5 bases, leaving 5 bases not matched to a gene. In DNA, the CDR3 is TGCGCCAGCAGCTCTCTAGCGGAGGACAATGAGCAGTTCTTC. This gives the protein CASSSLAEDNEQFF.

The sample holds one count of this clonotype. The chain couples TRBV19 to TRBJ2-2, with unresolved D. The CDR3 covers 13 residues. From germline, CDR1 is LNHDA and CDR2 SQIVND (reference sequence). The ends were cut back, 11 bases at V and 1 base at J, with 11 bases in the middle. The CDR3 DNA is TGTGCCGGGCGGACCGGGAACACCGGGGAGCTGTTTTTT. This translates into CAGRTGNTGELFF.

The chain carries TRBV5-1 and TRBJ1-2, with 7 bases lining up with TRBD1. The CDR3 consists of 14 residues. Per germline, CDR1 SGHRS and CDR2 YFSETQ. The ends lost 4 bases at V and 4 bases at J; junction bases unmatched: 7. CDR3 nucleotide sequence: TGCGCCAGCAGCACCCAAGGGACAGTCTATGGCTACACCTTC. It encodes CASSTQGTVYGYTF.

The chain's CDR3 is CASSTDGTRNTGELFF. The CDR3 nucleotides are TGTGCCAGCAGCACGGACGGCACCAGAAACACCGGGGAGCTGTTTTTT. This rearrangement joins TRBV7-2 to TRBJ2-2, with D uncertain. Germline V gene sequence: CDR1 SGHTA, CDR2 FQGNSA. The V gene lost 5 bases and the J gene lost 2 bases, with 15 bases spanning the gap. The CDR3 is 16 residues long.

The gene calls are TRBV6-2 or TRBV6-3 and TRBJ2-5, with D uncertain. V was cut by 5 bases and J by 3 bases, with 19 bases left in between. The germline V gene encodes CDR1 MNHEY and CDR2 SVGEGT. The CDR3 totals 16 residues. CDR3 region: CASSHSKAYWKETQYF. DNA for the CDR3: TGTGCCAGCAGTCATAGCAAGGCGTATTGGAAAGAGACCCAGTACTTC.

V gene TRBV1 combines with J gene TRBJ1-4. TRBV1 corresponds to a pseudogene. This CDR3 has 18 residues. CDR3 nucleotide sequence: TGCACCAGCAGCCAAAGCAGGGGTGGTCGGAAGGGCGGAGGAAAACTGTTTTTT. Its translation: CTSSQSRGGRKGGGKLFF.

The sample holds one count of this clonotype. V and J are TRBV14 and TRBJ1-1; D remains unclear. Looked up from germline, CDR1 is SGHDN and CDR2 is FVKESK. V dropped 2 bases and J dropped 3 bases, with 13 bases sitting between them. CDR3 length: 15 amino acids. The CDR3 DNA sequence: TGTGCCAGCAGCCAAATAACCGGGCTGTACACTGAAGCTTTCTTT. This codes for CASSQITGLYTEAFF. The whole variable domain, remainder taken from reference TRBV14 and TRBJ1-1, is EAGVTQFPSHSVIEKGQTVTLRCDPISGHDNLYWYRRVMGKEIKFLLHFVKESKQDESGMPNNRFLAERTGGTYSTLKVQPAELEDSGVYFCASSQITGLYTEAFFGQGTRLTVV.

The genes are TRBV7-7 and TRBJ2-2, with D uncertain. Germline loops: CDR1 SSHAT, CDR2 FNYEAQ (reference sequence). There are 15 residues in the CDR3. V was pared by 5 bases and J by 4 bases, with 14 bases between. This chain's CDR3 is CASSPGPPRTGELFF. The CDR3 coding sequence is TGTGCCAGCAGCCCTGGCCCGCCTCGCACCGGGGAGCTGTTTTTT.

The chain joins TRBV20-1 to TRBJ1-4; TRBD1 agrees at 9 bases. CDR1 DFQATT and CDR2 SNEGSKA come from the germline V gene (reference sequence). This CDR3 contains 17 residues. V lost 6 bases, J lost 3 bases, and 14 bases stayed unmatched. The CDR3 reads CSAWDREYWGANEKLFF. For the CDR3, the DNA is TGCAGTGCGTGGGACAGGGAGTACTGGGGAGCTAATGAAAAACTGTTTTTT.

The CDR3 DNA reads as TGTGCCAGCTCACTCGGACAGCAGAATCAGCCCCAGCATTTT. It is translated as CASSLGQQNQPQHF. The rearrangement links TRBV18 to TRBJ1-5, with D possibly TRBD1 on 6 matching bases. CDR3 length: 14 amino acids. Germline CDR1 KGHSH, CDR2 LQKENI. The V gene lost 4 bases and the J gene lost 4 bases, with 11 bases spanning the gap.

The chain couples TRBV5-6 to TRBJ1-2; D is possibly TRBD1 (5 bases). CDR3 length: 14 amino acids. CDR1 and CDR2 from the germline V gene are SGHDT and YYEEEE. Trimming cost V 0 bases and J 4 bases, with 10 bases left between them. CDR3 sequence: CASSLDRGGYGYTF. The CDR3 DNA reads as TGTGCCAGCAGCTTGGATAGGGGTGGCTATGGCTACACCTTC.

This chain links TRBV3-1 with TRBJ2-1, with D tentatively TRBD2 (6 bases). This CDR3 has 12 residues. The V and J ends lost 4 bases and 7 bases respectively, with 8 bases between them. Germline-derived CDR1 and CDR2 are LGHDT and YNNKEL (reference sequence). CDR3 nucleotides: TGTGCCAGCAGCCCAGCGGGTAATGAGCAGTTCTTC. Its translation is CASSPAGNEQFF.

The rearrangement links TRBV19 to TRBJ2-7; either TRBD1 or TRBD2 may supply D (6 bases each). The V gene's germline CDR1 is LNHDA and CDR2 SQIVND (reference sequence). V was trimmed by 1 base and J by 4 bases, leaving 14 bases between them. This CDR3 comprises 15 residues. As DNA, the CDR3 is TGTGCCAGTAGTATAGTCGGAACAGGGAGGTACGAGCAGTACTTC. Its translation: CASSIVGTGRYEQYF. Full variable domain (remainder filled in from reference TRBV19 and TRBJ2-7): DGGITQSPKYLFRKEGQNVTLSCEQNLNHDAMYWYRQDPGQGLRLIYYSQIVNDFQKGDIAEGYSVSREKKESFPLTVTSAQKNPTAFYLCASSIVGTGRYEQYFGPGTRLTVT.

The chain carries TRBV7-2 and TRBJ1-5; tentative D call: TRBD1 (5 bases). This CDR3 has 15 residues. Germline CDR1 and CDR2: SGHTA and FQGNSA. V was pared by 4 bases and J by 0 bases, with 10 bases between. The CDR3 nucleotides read TGTGCCAGCAGCTCGGGGGATTATAGCAATCAGCCCCAGCATTTT. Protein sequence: CASSSGDYSNQPQHF.

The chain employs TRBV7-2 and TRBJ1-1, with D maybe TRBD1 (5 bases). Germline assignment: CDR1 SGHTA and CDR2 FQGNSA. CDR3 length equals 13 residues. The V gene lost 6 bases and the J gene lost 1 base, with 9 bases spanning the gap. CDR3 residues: CASRLGQNTEAFF. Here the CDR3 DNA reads TGTGCCAGCAGACTAGGACAGAACACTGAAGCTTTCTTT.

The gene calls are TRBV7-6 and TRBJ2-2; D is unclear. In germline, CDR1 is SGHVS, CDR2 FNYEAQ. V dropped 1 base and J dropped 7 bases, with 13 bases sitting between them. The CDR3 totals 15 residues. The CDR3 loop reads CASSLDPGWSGELFF. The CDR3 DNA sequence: TGTGCCAGCAGCTTAGACCCGGGCTGGAGCGGGGAGCTGTTTTTT.

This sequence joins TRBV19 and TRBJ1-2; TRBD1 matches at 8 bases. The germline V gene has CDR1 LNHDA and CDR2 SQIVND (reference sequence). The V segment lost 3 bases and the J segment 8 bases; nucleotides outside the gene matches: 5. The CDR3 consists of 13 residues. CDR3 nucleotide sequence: TGTGCCAGTAGTATCGGACAGGGATGGGGCTACACCTTC. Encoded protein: CASSIGQGWGYTF.

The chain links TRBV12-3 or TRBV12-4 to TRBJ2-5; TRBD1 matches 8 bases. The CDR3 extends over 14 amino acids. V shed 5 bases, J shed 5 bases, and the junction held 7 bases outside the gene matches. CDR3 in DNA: TGTGCCAGCAGTAGACAGGGGTCATACGAGACCCAGTACTTC. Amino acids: CASSRQGSYETQYF.